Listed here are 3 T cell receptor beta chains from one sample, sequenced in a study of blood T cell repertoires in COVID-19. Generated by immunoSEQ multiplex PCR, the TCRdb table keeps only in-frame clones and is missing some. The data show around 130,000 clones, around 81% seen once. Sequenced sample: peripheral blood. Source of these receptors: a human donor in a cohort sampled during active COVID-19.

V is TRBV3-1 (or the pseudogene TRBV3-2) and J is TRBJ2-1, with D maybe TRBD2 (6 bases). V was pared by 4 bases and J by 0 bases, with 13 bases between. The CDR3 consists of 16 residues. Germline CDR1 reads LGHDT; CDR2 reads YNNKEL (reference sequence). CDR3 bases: TGTGCCAGCAGCCCCCGGGACTCCCGCTCCTACAATGAGCAGTTCTTC. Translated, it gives CASSPRDSRSYNEQFF.

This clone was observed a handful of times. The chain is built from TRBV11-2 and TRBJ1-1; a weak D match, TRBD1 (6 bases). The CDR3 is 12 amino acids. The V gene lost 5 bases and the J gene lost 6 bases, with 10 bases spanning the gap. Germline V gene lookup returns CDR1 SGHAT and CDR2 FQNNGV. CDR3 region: CASSMPGAEAFF. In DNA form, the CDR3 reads TGTGCCAGCAGCATGCCAGGGGCTGAAGCTTTCTTT. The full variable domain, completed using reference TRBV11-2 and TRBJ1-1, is EAGVAQSPRYKIIEKRQSVAFWCNPISGHATLYWYQQILGQGPKLLIQFQNNGVVDDSQLPKDRFSAERLKGVDSTLKIQPAKLEDSAVYLCASSMPGAEAFFGQGTRLTVV.

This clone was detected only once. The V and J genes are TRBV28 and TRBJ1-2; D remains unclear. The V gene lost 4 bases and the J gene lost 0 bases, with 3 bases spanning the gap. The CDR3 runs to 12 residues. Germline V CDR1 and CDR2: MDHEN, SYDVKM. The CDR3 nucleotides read TGTGCCAGCAGTTCCTCTAACTATGGCTACACCTTC. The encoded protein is CASSSSNYGYTF.